This T cell receptor beta chain comes out of a study of cytomegalovirus exposure and HLA in healthy donors. A note on this clone: No antigen is known for it.

A multiplex PCR was run with 60 Vbeta primers and 13 Jbeta primers. Methods used by the authors: There were about 80 million unique TCR beta chains by a later count, and some 11 million of them were shared. The table came from immunoSEQ multiplex PCR; TCRdb's copy has only in-frame clones and leaves some out. V and J calls and clone size come straight from that table; D and trimming were deduced from the DNA. The data show about 130,000 clones, around three quarters seen once. Study observations and caveats: At a 0.05 false discovery rate, a later analysis found over 15,000 TCR beta sequences to be associated with HLA alleles. Upon later analysis, TCR association rates were observed to vary by HLA locus, being highest for DRB1 and lowest for HLA-C.

Donors counted as nominally healthy when sampled, yet unrecorded immune exposures were likely. This clonotype originated in a woman aged 40 to 49 in good health and CMV-seropositive. The specimen was PBMCs.

CDR3 in amino acids: CATLPSASSTDTQYF. CDR3 nucleotide sequence: TGTGCCACCCTACCTAGCGCCTCTAGCACAGATACGCAGTATTTT. V is TRBV2 and J is TRBJ2-3; perhaps TRBD2 as D (6 bases). The CDR3 spans 15 residues. Germline V CDR1 and CDR2: SNHLY, FYNNEI. The V end was cut by 10 bases, the J end by 0 bases, with 17 bases between.